The next 2 T cell receptor beta chains were all read from a single sample in a study of blood T cell repertoires in COVID-19 (TCRdb year 2020). Library preparation used the immunoSEQ multiplex PCR assay. TCRdb limited this immuneACCESS table to in-frame rearrangements with V and J called. A share of clones is missing; checked studies link under half to unresolved V genes, and the rest is unexplained. The sample table holds roughly 87,000 clones, of which around 87% were seen once. In total, the top ten clones hold roughly 5.1% of the sample. The sequenced material came from peripheral blood. The source is a man aged 40-55 years with acute or convalescent COVID-19.

The chain recombines TRBV2 with TRBJ2-1; TRBD2 agrees at 8 bases. V dropped 1 base and J dropped 4; count of bases not matched to a gene: 3. This CDR3 is 15 amino acids long. CDR1 is SNHLY, CDR2 FYNNEI, per germline. CDR3 loop: CASSEELAEYNEQFF. CDR3 bases: TGTGCCAGCAGTGAAGAACTAGCGGAGTACAATGAGCAGTTCTTC.

CDR3 coding DNA: TGTGCCAGCAGCGAAACAGTCTATGGCTACACCTTC. Translating it yields CASSETVYGYTF. The rearrangement joins TRBV5-5 to TRBJ1-2; no reliable D call. CDR3 length: 12 amino acids. Germline V gene lookup returns CDR1 SGHKS and CDR2 YYEKEE (reference sequence). With 4 bases removed from V and 4 bases from J, the gap between germline ends came to 8 bases.